This T cell receptor (beta chain) was documented in a study of T-cell memory formation after mild COVID-19. For the study at large: In these data, TCR clusters were largely donor specific.

Details on this clonotype: Its antigen is unknown.

General study results and limits: Some clones that responded turned up in pre-infection memory, which suggests that cross-reactive memory joined in.

Constant-segment-primed 5'RACE gave TCR alpha and TCR beta cDNA libraries with sample barcodes and UMIs. TCRdb reprocessed the 5' RACE reads with MiXCR, giving one entry per CDR3 protein. The sample holds about 400,000 distinct CDR3 sequences, 20% to 30% seen once. Per germline, CDR1 LGHNA and CDR2 YNFKEQ. CDR3 length: 16 residues. V gave up 1 base and J gave up 4 bases; unmatched junction bases: 4. The sample taken for sequencing was PBMCs or a T cell subset sorted from them (not recorded which). V usage is TRBV4-2 and J usage is TRBJ2-1; 10 bases align to TRBD2. The receptor comes from an adult woman who had mild COVID-19 (a few samples of this study predate the infection). Cell type and time point are not known. CDR3 protein: CASSQGSGGGYNEQFF. The CDR3 DNA follows: TGTGCCAGCAGCCAAGGAAGCGGGGGGGGATACAATGAGCAGTTCTTC.